One T cell receptor (beta chain) is described in this entry. Its antigen remains unidentified. One junction end disagrees with the germline gene, perhaps due to a read error. The data originate from a study of blood T cell repertoires in COVID-19 (dated by TCRdb to the early 2020s). A note on the overall study: Collaborator samples came from the United States, Italy and Spain and covered acute and convalescent phases of COVID-19. The prospective study material was composed of cDNA or gDNA derived from T cells, B-cell-depleted T cells, or PBMCs. Subjects who had been exposed to COVID-19, were actively infected with it, or had recovered from it provided the deeply sampled blood TCRbeta repertoires that made up the dataset. The repertoires were released in a freely available public database meant as a resource for research on the immune response to SARS-CoV-2. The samples were drawn from two sources: the first 160 participants of the ongoing ImmuneRACE study, and some 1,300 subjects contributed by 6 global collaborators. Sample metadata almost always included a de-identified subject ID, COVID-19 status, age in years and sex. Where HLA class I and class II types were available, the types were taken from metadata supplied by the sample provider, not from assay-based typing. Beyond this particular receptor, the publication reports: How much clinical and demographic metadata was included differed by source and by participant, and the metadata was provided uncurated.

Collaborating institutions collected whole blood in K2EDTA tubes following their own protocols. For TCRbeta analysis, collaborators shipped samples in one of three forms: frozen whole blood, isolated PBMCs, or DNA extracted from either of those sample types. TCRbeta CDR3 regions were amplified from genomic DNA using the immunoSEQ Assay, a bias-controlled multiplex PCR. Regarding the original processing steps: Within the assay, amplification of reference gene primers was used to estimate how many nucleated cells each sample contained. To quantify the absolute abundance of each unique TCRbeta CDR3 rearrangement, sequence reads were collapsed and filtered. For each sample, productive Simpson clonality was calculated as the square root of Simpson's diversity index over productive rearrangements. In its TCRdb copy, this immuneACCESS table keeps in-frame sequences only and misses some clones. Where compared with another copy, unresolved V genes explain less than half of these, and the others have no known cause. The V and J calls and clone size come from that table; D and trimming were worked out from the DNA. In all, the sample holds 92,000 or so clones, and 60% to 80% of those were seen once. The top ten hold approximately 15% of the sample.

The sequence derives from a woman older than 75 with acute or convalescent COVID-19. Sequencing used peripheral blood.

The DNA sequence follows: TGTGCCAGCAGTACCGGGGGTCCGAAATCCTTT. Its protein reads: CASSTGGPKSF. The chain is encoded by TRBV12-3 or TRBV12-4 joined to TRBJ1-1; tentative D gene TRBD1, with 5 bases matching. The CDR3 runs 11 amino acids, cysteine and phenylalanine included. Only the CDR3 part of the read is kept: 33 bases, read in frame from the first base.